The 14 T cell receptor beta chains below were found in one sample sequenced in a study of cytotoxic CD8 clonotypes in ibrutinib-treated CLL. Repertoires were generated with immunoSEQ multiplex PCR, while TCRdb's copy carries only in-frame clones and drops some. Counted here are approximately 30,000 clones, 57% occurring once; the ten biggest clones make up about 4.8%. Sequenced here: PBMCs, sampled before ibrutinib treatment. The receptors were gathered from a human donor with chronic lymphocytic leukemia.

The chain combines TRBV27 with TRBJ2-1, with a possible D match to TRBD1 (5 bases). V was shortened by 2 bases and J by 8 bases, with 19 bases between the two germline ends. There are 16 residues in the CDR3. Germline CDR1 reads MNHEY; CDR2 reads SMNVEV (reference sequence). This chain's CDR3 is CASSLLLGPPLYEQFF. Here the CDR3 DNA reads TGTGCCAGCAGTTTACTACTGGGGCCCCCTTTGTATGAGCAGTTCTTC.

This clone was seen a few times. V is TRBV19 and J is TRBJ1-1, with 7 positions matching TRBD1. V lost 6 bases and J lost 2; bases outside the gene matches: 6. CDR3 size: 14 residues. CDR1 is LNHDA, CDR2 SQIVND, per germline (reference sequence). In nucleotides, the CDR3 is TGTGCCAGTAGCAACAGGGGAATAAACACTGAAGCTTTCTTT. Translated, it gives CASSNRGINTEAFF.

This clone showed up just once. J is TRBJ2-7 and V is TRBV7-9, with D possibly matching TRBD1 (6 bases). V lost 3 bases to trimming and J lost 1 base, with 10 bases between them. Germline V gene data show CDR1 as SEHNR and CDR2 as FQNEAQ (reference sequence). The CDR3 contains 14 residues. The CDR3 bases are TGTGCCAGCAGCTTCCTCGGGACATCCTACGAGCAGTACTTC. Its translation: CASSFLGTSYEQYF.

This chain uses TRBV11-2 with TRBJ2-1; 10 bases are shared with TRBD2. CDR3 size: 15 residues. The germline V gene encodes CDR1 SGHAT and CDR2 FQNNGV. J gave up 3 bases and V 4 bases, and 3 bases lay outside the gene matches. CDR3 sequence reads: CASSSSGRIYNEQFF. The DNA for the CDR3 is TGTGCCAGCAGCTCTAGCGGGAGAATCTACAATGAGCAGTTCTTC.

This clone was observed a handful of times. The chain links TRBV4-1 to TRBJ1-2; TRBD1 is a possible D gene (5 bases). CDR3 size: 17 residues. The germline V and J ends were trimmed by 0 bases and 5 bases, with 19 bases remaining between them. CDR1 and CDR2 from the germline V gene are MGHRA and YSYEKL. CDR3 DNA sequence: TGCGCCAGCAGCCAAGATCGAGCGGACATAGTTTTATATGGCTACACCTTC. It is translated as CASSQDRADIVLYGYTF.

The chain carries TRBV12-5 and TRBJ2-1; 11 bases match TRBD2. The CDR3 extends over 18 amino acids. The V and J ends lost 2 bases and 6 bases, in that order; junction bases with no gene match: 12. The V gene's germline CDR1 is LGHNT and CDR2 FRNRAP. Here the CDR3 reads CASGLCTSGRNACNEQFF. In nucleotides, the CDR3 is TGTGCTAGTGGTTTGTGTACTAGCGGGAGAAACGCGTGCAATGAGCAGTTCTTC.

The chain uses TRBV5-6 and TRBJ2-5; D may be TRBD2 (6 bases). Per the germline V gene, CDR1 is SGHDT and CDR2 is YYEEEE. V dropped 4 bases and J dropped 0 bases, with 19 bases sitting between them. The CDR3 is made up of 17 amino acids. For the CDR3, the DNA is TGTGCCAGCAGCCTTACAAGACTAGGAACGTACCAAGAGACCCAGTACTTC. This sequence encodes CASSLTRLGTYQETQYF.

This clone has just a few counts. In nucleotides, the CDR3 is TGTGCCAGCAGCTTAATTTGGCAGGAGGCGGCGGGCTGGGGCTACACCTTC. This sequence encodes CASSLIWQEAAGWGYTF. This chain links TRBV7-9 with TRBJ1-2; D gene unclear. Per germline, CDR1 SEHNR and CDR2 FQNEAQ (reference sequence). This CDR3 has 17 amino acids. V was shortened by 2 bases and J by 8 bases, with 24 bases between the two germline ends.

This rearrangement joins TRBV6-1 to TRBJ1-6; tentative D call: TRBD1 (5 bases). V gave up 1 base and J gave up 9 bases, with 16 bases separating them. Germline V gene data show CDR1 as MNHNS and CDR2 as SASEGT. The CDR3 runs 16 residues. For the CDR3, the DNA is TGTGCCAGCAGTGAAGGCGTTTCAGGGCTCAGTTCACCCCTCCACTTT. Its protein is CASSEGVSGLSSPLHF.

The CDR3 DNA reads as TGTGCCAGCAGCTTAGCGCCTGCCAAGATCAACTATGGCTACACCTTC. It is translated as CASSLAPAKINYGYTF. The chain is built from TRBV7-2 and TRBJ1-2; unclear D gene. The CDR3 runs to 16 residues. The V end lost 0 bases, the J end lost 2 bases, and 13 bases lay between the germline ends. The germline gives CDR1 SGHTA, CDR2 FQGNSA.

The chain combines TRBV18 with TRBJ2-5, with TRBD1 as a possible D gene (6 bases). The CDR3 consists of 11 residues. Trimming removed 1 base from V and 9 bases from J, with 6 bases in between. Per germline, CDR1 KGHSH and CDR2 LQKENI. The CDR3 nucleotides are TGTGCCAGCTCACCACAGGGGGCCCAGTACTTC. Protein: CASSPQGAQYF.

This rearrangement joins TRBV18 to TRBJ1-1, with D hard to call. CDR3 length: 11 residues. CDR1 is KGHSH and CDR2 is LQKENI in the germline V gene. Deletions cut 2 bases from V and 7 bases from J, with 5 bases between. The CDR3 DNA sequence: TGTGCCAGCTCACCATCTGATGAAGCTTTCTTT. This codes for CASSPSDEAFF.

This rearrangement joins TRBV29-1 to TRBJ1-2; 12 bases align to TRBD1. The CDR3 length is 15 residues. CDR1 and CDR2 (germline): SQVTM, ANQGSEA. V shed 6 bases and J 4 bases; nucleotides not matched to a gene: 9. The CDR3 loop is CSVTGTGGRGYGYTF. In nucleotides, the CDR3 is TGCAGCGTGACCGGGACAGGGGGCCGCGGCTATGGCTACACCTTC.

This clone was picked up a small number of times. This same CDR3 is encoded by further DNA sequences in the sample. V is TRBV18 and J is TRBJ1-2, with D uncertain. Germline V CDR1 and CDR2: KGHSH, LQKENI. With 0 bases removed from V and 2 bases from J, the gap between germline ends came to 10 bases. CDR3 size: 15 residues. The DNA for the CDR3 is TGTGCCAGCTCACCACCTAGGTCGCCAAACTATGGCTACACCTTC. Protein sequence: CASSPPRSPNYGYTF.